Following are 13 T cell receptor beta chains from one sample sequenced in a study of blood T cell repertoires in COVID-19. The data were produced by immunoSEQ multiplex PCR, yet TCRdb's version contains in-frame clones alone and is incomplete. The data hold approximately 140,000 clones, with approximately 86% observed a single time. The material sequenced was PBMCs or T cells enriched from blood (not recorded which). These TCRs come from a woman between 35 and 50 years old who had been exposed to COVID-19.

The V call is TRBV2, the J call TRBJ2-1, with 7 positions matching TRBD1. Germline CDR1 SNHLY, CDR2 FYNNEI. V was clipped by 5 bases and J by 5 bases; unmatched bases: 9. CDR3 length: 15 amino acids. The CDR3 nucleotides are TGTGCCAGCAGTTTAAGAGACAGGGTTAACAATGAGCAGTTCTTC. Translation gives CASSLRDRVNNEQFF.

The gene calls are TRBV6-5 and TRBJ1-2; D is unclear. Germline-derived CDR1 and CDR2 are MNHEY and SVGAGI. V was trimmed by 3 bases and J by 4 bases, leaving 12 bases between them. The CDR3 length is 14 residues. CDR3 sequence: CASSYAGASYGYTF. The CDR3 DNA reads as TGTGCCAGCAGTTATGCGGGAGCCTCCTATGGCTACACCTTC.

The chain couples TRBV19 to TRBJ2-6; D remains unclear. Trimming took off 8 bases at V and 0 bases at J, with 8 bases between the two ends. In germline, CDR1 is LNHDA, CDR2 SQIVND (reference sequence). The CDR3 sequence is 14 residues long. The CDR3 region has the DNA TGTGCCAGTTCCCCGGTCTCTGGGGCCAACGTCCTGACTTTC. Residues: CASSPVSGANVLTF.

This chain connects TRBV12-5 to TRBJ1-2; 9 nucleotides agree with TRBD1. V shed 6 bases and J 3 bases; nucleotides not matched to a gene: 5. Germline V lookup: CDR1 LGHNT, CDR2 FRNRAP. CDR3 length: 14 amino acids. CDR3 region: CASGRWTGDYGYTF. CDR3 DNA: TGTGCTAGTGGGCGCTGGACAGGGGACTATGGCTACACCTTC.

For the CDR3, the DNA is TGTGCCACCAGCAGGGGACTAGCGGGAGTAGATACGCAGTATTTT. Its protein is CATSRGLAGVDTQYF. The chain carries TRBV15 and TRBJ2-3, with 14 bases identical to TRBD2. Per germline, CDR1 LNHNV and CDR2 YYDKDF (reference sequence). The length of the CDR3 is 15 residues. Trimming took 3 bases from V and 5 from J; bases not matched to a gene: 1.

This chain joins TRBV5-5 and TRBJ1-5, with 10 bases lining up with TRBD1. The CDR3 consists of 16 residues. The junction had 10 bases not matched to a gene; V was cut back by 4 bases and J by 6 bases. Germline V CDR1 and CDR2: SGHKS, YYEKEE (reference sequence). CDR3 region: CASSTTGGAGSQPQHF. The DNA for the CDR3 is TGTGCCAGCAGCACGACAGGGGGCGCGGGAAGTCAGCCCCAGCATTTT.

This chain uses TRBV27 with TRBJ1-1; D might be TRBD1 (5 bases). Germline V lookup: CDR1 MNHEY, CDR2 SMNVEV (reference sequence). Deletions cut 1 base from V and 4 bases from J, with 13 bases between. This CDR3 has 15 amino acids. This CDR3 reads CASSLWGGRVTEAFF. DNA for the CDR3: TGTGCCAGCAGTTTATGGGGGGGACGGGTCACTGAAGCTTTCTTT.

This clone occurred a few times. The CDR3 DNA reads as TGTGCCAGCAGCTTAGCTCCGGAGGGGCGCAGCAACTATGGCTACACCTTC. As protein: CASSLAPEGRSNYGYTF. The chain links TRBV11-2 to TRBJ1-2; D is perhaps TRBD1 (5 bases). The CDR3 totals 17 residues. The germline V gene encodes CDR1 SGHAT and CDR2 FQNNGV. V lost 1 base to trimming and J lost 2 bases, with 17 bases between them.

This CDR3 reads CASSTSKSVNYGYTF. The CDR3 nucleotides are TGCGCCAGCAGCACCTCTAAAAGCGTGAACTATGGCTACACCTTC. The chain employs TRBV4-1 and TRBJ1-2, with D unresolved. Germline V gene lookup returns CDR1 MGHRA and CDR2 YSYEKL. V was cut by 5 bases and J by 2 bases, with 15 bases left in between. This CDR3 is 15 amino acids long.

The rearrangement joins TRBV2 to TRBJ2-7; tentative D call: TRBD2 (6 bases). The CDR3 consists of 12 residues. The V gene lost 6 bases and the J gene lost 0 bases, with 6 bases spanning the gap. The germline V gene encodes CDR1 SNHLY and CDR2 FYNNEI. In DNA, the CDR3 is TGTGCCAGCAGGGAGGGCTCCTACGAGCAGTACTTC. Protein: CASREGSYEQYF.

The V and J genes are TRBV10-3 and TRBJ2-7; D call uncertain. The ends were cut back, 1 base at V and 7 bases at J, with 8 bases in the middle. The V gene's germline CDR1 is ENHRY and CDR2 SYGVKD. The CDR3 covers 12 residues. The CDR3 bases are TGTGCCATCAGTGAGTACGTTCGGGAGCAGTACTTC. This translates into CAISEYVREQYF.

This clone was recorded a few times. CDR3 residues: CASSLAVDTYEQYF. CDR3 in DNA: TGTGCCAGCAGCTTGGCGGTGGACACCTACGAGCAGTACTTC. This chain connects TRBV5-4 to TRBJ2-7; a weak D match, TRBD1 (5 bases). The CDR3 spans 14 residues. CDR1 is SGHNT and CDR2 is YYREEE in the germline V gene (reference sequence). The germline V and J ends were trimmed by 0 bases and 2 bases, with 9 bases remaining between them. The whole variable domain, filled in from reference TRBV5-4 and TRBJ2-7, reads ETGVTQSPTHLIKTRGQQVTLRCSSQSGHNTVSWYQQALGQGPQFIFQYYREEENGRGNFPPRFSGLQFPNYSSELNVNALELDDSALYLCASSLAVDTYEQYFGPGTRLTVT.

CDR3 nucleotides: TGCAGCGTTGAAGGACAGGCCCTAGCTAACTATGGCTACACCTTC. Protein product: CSVEGQALANYGYTF. The V and J genes are TRBV29-1 and TRBJ1-2; tentatively, D is TRBD1 (6 bases). Germline V CDR1 and CDR2: SQVTM, ANQGSEA. V was cut by 1 base and J by 0 bases, with 12 bases left in between. The CDR3 extends over 15 amino acids.